Listed below are T cell receptor beta chains from one sample, sequenced in a study of control samples from healthy donors and cancer patients. Using immunoSEQ multiplex PCR, the repertoire was profiled, and TCRdb retains in-frame clones only, with some absent. The data contain 150,000 or so clones, 90% of them singletons. Sequencing used blood. The receptor set was obtained from a man aged 40-50 years in good health. Both conserved end residues are part of each CDR3. A D gene is named only where the DNA matches it firmly. Part of the rows lack a size; the others show once, few, many or a class for expanded clones.

cdr3_nt,cdr3_aa,d_call,clone_size,j_call,v_call
TGCGCCAGCAGCGTCGGACAGGGTGATCAGCCCCAGCATTTT,CASSVGQGDQPQHF,TRBD1,-,TRBJ1-5,TRBV5-1
TGTGCCACCAGCAGACCCCCCCCTGGCAATGAGCAGTTCTTC,CATSRPPPGNEQFF,-,-,TRBJ2-1,TRBV15
TGCAGCGTGGTTATAATGGACCCCGCCAGAGACGAGCAGTACTTC,CSVVIMDPARDEQYF,-,-,TRBJ2-7,TRBV29-1
TGTGCTAGTGGACCCCCTACAGAGAACACTGAAGCTTTCTTT,CASGPPTENTEAFF,-,few,TRBJ1-1,TRBV12-5
TGTGCCAGCAGCTTAGATCGCAGAACTGAAGCTTTCTTT,CASSLDRRTEAFF,-,-,TRBJ1-1,TRBV11-2
TGCGCCAGCAGCCCTGGTGGGGGGACCTCCTACGAGCAGTACTTC,CASSPGGGTSYEQYF,-,-,TRBJ2-7,TRBV5-1
TGTGCCAGCAGCACGGGACTAGGGGGCCTCACAGATACGCAGTATTTT,CASSTGLGGLTDTQYF,-,-,TRBJ2-3,TRBV5-4
TGTGCCAGCGGCGCCGGGGGTGGCTACGAGCAGTACTTC,CASGAGGGYEQYF,-,-,TRBJ2-7,TRBV9
TGTGCCAGCAGCCCCGACAGACGGAATTCACCCCTCCACTTT,CASSPDRRNSPLHF,-,-,TRBJ1-6,TRBV7-2
TGCGCCAGCAGGGAACTGTTTCGGGGTGGGGGAAGGCCTGAAGCTTTCTTT,CASRELFRGGGRPEAFF,-,-,TRBJ1-1,TRBV10-2
TGCGCCAGCAGCTTGAGACAGGGTTATTACGAGCAGTACTTC,CASSLRQGYYEQYF,TRBD1,-,TRBJ2-7,TRBV5-1
TGTGCCAGTAGGATAAGGACAGGGGGAGGACAGCCCCAGCATTTT,CASRIRTGGGQPQHF,TRBD1,-,TRBJ1-5,TRBV19
TGCAGCTTCGTAGCGGGGGTGCGAGAGACCCAGTACTTC,CSFVAGVRETQYF,TRBD2,-,TRBJ2-5,TRBV29-1
TGTGCCAGCAGCTTGCCTTTTTCGAATTTCAATGAGCAGTTCTTC,CASSLPFSNFNEQFF,-,once,TRBJ2-1,TRBV5-8
TGTGCCAGCAGCAGAGAGGTGGGACAGGGTCACGAGCAGTACTTC,CASSREVGQGHEQYF,TRBD1,-,TRBJ2-7,TRBV2
TGTGCCAGTAGTATAGCTTCCCGTTCCTACGAGCAGTACTTC,CASSIASRSYEQYF,-,-,TRBJ2-7,TRBV19
TGTGCCAGCAGGACAGTTGAAGAAGCTGGAAACACCATATATTTT,CASRTVEEAGNTIYF,-,-,TRBJ1-3,TRBV28
TGTGCCAGCAGGGTACTAGCGGGGGGGCACCAAGAGACCCAGTACTTC,CASRVLAGGHQETQYF,TRBD2,once,TRBJ2-5,TRBV2
TGTGCCAGCAGCCTGGACAGGGTCCAGCCCCAGCATTTT,CASSLDRVQPQHF,TRBD1,-,TRBJ1-5,TRBV12-3/TRBV12-4
TGTGCCAGCAGCTTAGCCACGGCCCGTGAGCAGTTCTTC,CASSLATAREQFF,-,-,TRBJ2-1,TRBV11-3
TGTGCCAGCAGTTGGGTCCGGGACAGGGGGCGGACTGAAGCTTTCTTT,CASSWVRDRGRTEAFF,TRBD1,-,TRBJ1-1,TRBV7-8
TGTGCCAGCAGCTTGGAGTTAAGCTCCTACAATGAGCAGTTCTTC,CASSLELSSYNEQFF,-,-,TRBJ2-1,TRBV5-5
TGTGCCAGCAGCTTAGCTCGCGGGTCTTACTACGAGCAGTACTTC,CASSLARGSYYEQYF,-,-,TRBJ2-7,TRBV11-2
TGTGCCAGCAGTTTCACGGAATGGCGGTATGGCTACACCTTC,CASSFTEWRYGYTF,-,-,TRBJ1-2,TRBV28
TGTGCCAGCAGCTTATCGGGACTAGTCTACGAGCAGTACTTC,CASSLSGLVYEQYF,TRBD2,-,TRBJ2-7,TRBV5-4
TGTGCCAGCAGCTTGGGGGATTGGAAGAACACTGAAGCTTTCTTT,CASSLGDWKNTEAFF,-,-,TRBJ1-1,TRBV5-6
TGTGCCAGCAGCGGGGGGCCCCGCCTTTCAGGCGAGCAGTACTTC,CASSGGPRLSGEQYF,-,once,TRBJ2-7,TRBV9
TGCGCCAGCAGCCAAGTTACCGGGGGAACTTACGAGCAGTACTTC,CASSQVTGGTYEQYF,-,-,TRBJ2-7,TRBV4-1
TGTGCCAGCAGCTTGGCTGAGGGATACGAGCAGTACTTC,CASSLAEGYEQYF,-,-,TRBJ2-7,TRBV5-4
TGCGCCAGCGCCCCAAGGTATGGCTACGAGCAGTACTTC,CASAPRYGYEQYF,-,once,TRBJ2-7,TRBV4-1
TGTGCCAGCAGTGTCGGGACAGGTGGGCCCCAGCATTTT,CASSVGTGGPQHF,TRBD1,-,TRBJ1-5,TRBV2
TGTGCCTGGAGTGTGGTTGGCGGGAACACCGGGGAGCTGTTTTTT,CAWSVVGGNTGELFF,-,-,TRBJ2-2,TRBV30
TGTGCCAGTAGTTCCTCAACAGGGGGCTTAAGCGAGCAGTACTTC,CASSSSTGGLSEQYF,TRBD1,few,TRBJ2-7,TRBV19
TGTGCCAGCAGTGGAGCGGACAGGGCGAACACTGAAGCTTTCTTT,CASSGADRANTEAFF,TRBD1,once,TRBJ1-1,TRBV6-6
TGTGCCAGCAGCTTGGAAAGGGGCTGGAATACGCAGTATTTT,CASSLERGWNTQYF,-,-,TRBJ2-3,TRBV7-6
TGTGCCAGCAGCACCGTCGGAGGATCAATACTAGCCAAAAACATTCAGTACTTC,CASSTVGGSILAKNIQYF,-,once,TRBJ2-4,TRBV5-4
TGTGCCAGCAGTGCCATACAGGGTTTAACTAGATCGAACTATGGCTACACCTTC,CASSAIQGLTRSNYGYTF,-,-,TRBJ1-2,TRBV2
TGTGCCAGCTCAGTACGACAGGGGCAGAGCGAGCAGTACTTC,CASSVRQGQSEQYF,TRBD1,-,TRBJ2-7,TRBV18
TGTGCCGGAGTGTACAGGGCTGGGTCCTATAATTCACCCCTCCACTTT,CAGVYRAGSYNSPLHF,-,few,TRBJ1-6,TRBV3-1/TRBV3-2
TGTGCCAGCAGCCAAGGTTTGAGTACTAGCACAGATACGCAGTATTTT,CASSQGLSTSTDTQYF,-,-,TRBJ2-3,TRBV4-2
TGTGCCAGCAGAAAGGACAGGTATAGCAATCAGCCCCAGCATTTT,CASRKDRYSNQPQHF,TRBD1,-,TRBJ1-5,TRBV6-5
TGTGCCAGCACCCCCTTTACGGGGGATCAGCCCCAGCATTTT,CASTPFTGDQPQHF,-,-,TRBJ1-5,TRBV2
TGTGCCAGTAGTGGACGGGGACAGGGGGCGCGGAATTTCAATTTT,CASSGRGQGARNFNF,TRBD1,-,TRBJ1-3,TRBV19